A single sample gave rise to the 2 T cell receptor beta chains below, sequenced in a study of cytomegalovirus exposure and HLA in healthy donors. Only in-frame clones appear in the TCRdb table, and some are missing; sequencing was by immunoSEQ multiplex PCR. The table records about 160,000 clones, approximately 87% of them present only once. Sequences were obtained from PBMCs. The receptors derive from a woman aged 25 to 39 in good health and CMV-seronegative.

CDR3 sequence: CASSEGLAVTDEQFF. DNA for the CDR3: TGTGCCAGCAGCGAGGGACTAGCGGTTACGGATGAGCAGTTCTTC. The V gene is TRBV9, the J gene TRBJ2-1; 11 positions agree with TRBD2. Unmatched junction bases numbered 7, after V lost 3 bases and J lost 8 bases. CDR1 is SGDLS, CDR2 YYNGEE, per germline. This CDR3 spans 15 amino acids.

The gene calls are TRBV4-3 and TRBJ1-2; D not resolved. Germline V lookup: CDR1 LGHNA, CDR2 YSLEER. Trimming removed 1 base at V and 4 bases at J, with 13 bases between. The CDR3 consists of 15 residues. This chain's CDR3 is CASSQVVEQLYGYTF. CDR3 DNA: TGCGCCAGCAGCCAAGTGGTGGAACAGCTCTATGGCTACACCTTC.